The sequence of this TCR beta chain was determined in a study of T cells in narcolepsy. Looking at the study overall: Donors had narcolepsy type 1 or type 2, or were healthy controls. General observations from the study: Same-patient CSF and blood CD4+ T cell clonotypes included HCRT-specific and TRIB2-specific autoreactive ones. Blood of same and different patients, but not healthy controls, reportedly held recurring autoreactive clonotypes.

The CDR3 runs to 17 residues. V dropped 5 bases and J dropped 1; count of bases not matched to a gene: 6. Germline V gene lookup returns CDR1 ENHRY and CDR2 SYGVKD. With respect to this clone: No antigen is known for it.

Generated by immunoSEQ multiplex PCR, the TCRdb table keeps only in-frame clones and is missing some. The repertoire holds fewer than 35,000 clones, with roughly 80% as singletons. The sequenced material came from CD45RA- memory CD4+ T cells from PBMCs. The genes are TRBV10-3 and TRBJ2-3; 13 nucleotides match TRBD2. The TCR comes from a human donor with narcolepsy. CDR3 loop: CAISKTSGGAGTDTQYF. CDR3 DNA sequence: TGTGCCATCAGTAAAACTAGCGGGGGGGCGGGCACAGATACGCAGTATTTT.